This T cell receptor beta chain is drawn from a study of blood T cells in healthy people across ages (dated by TCRdb to the mid-2010s). Regarding the complete study: In model experiments, template switching captured roughly one uniquely barcoded TCR beta cDNA molecule for every two T cells. The donors were split into four age groups: young (average around 15 years), middle-aged (39), aged (around 67) and long-lived (over 80). Age-related changes in TCR beta repertoire diversity were measured in the study by deep sequencing normalized with unique cDNA molecular identifiers. Two additional independent replicas of 1 million unique cDNA reads from the same blood draw were analyzed for two donors (one aged 18 to 29 and one aged 80 or older). To avoid experimental bias, donors of different ages were distributed randomly across sequencing lanes. General study outcomes and caveats: A strong correlation was found between observed TCR beta diversity and the percentage of naive T cells measured by flow cytometry. Conclusive comparison of naive and antigen-experienced compartments was prevented by the profiling of bulk unsorted PBMCs. Compared with the aged group, more naive CD4+ T cells, fewer expanded clones and increased TCR diversity were shown by the long-lived group, suggesting age selection. Because the CMV infection status of the donors was unknown, age-related changes in expanded clonotypes may potentially have been confounded. Observed TCR beta diversity per million T cells fell roughly linearly with age, and a significant reduction was already apparent by age roughly 40. Estimates of total diversity based on one million sequenced T cells were considered lower bounds and underestimates.

The V and J ends are trimmed by 6 bases and 8 bases, leaving 18 bases between them. Per the germline V gene, SNHLY is the CDR1 and FYNNEI is the CDR2. The cysteine opens and the phenylalanine closes a CDR3 of 14 amino acids. Just CDR3 DNA is preserved here, 42 bases in frame from base 1. Systemically healthy Caucasian individuals from Russia, 35 to 50 in total and aged about 6 to 90 years, were included as donors. Around 9.9 milliliters of peripheral blood were collected from each donor into EDTA-treated Vacutainer tubes. Ficoll-Paque density-gradient centrifugation was used to isolate PBMCs, with at least 7 million per sample. Trizol reagent was used to extract total RNA from PBMCs, with at least 6 micrograms per sample. The percentages of naive CD45RAhigh/CD27high T cells were determined by flow cytometry on a PBMC aliquot from every donor. Concerning this clonotype itself: Its binding antigen is unknown. Per-base quality was not reported, and no clone a single base away is much larger than it.

Receptors were amplified or captured by 5' RACE. TCRdb names Illumina HiSeq 2500 as the instrument used. A second PCR of 7 to 11 cycles was performed with a sample-barcoded 5' primer and a J-beta primer mix. A template-switch 5' adaptor carrying 12 random nucleotides introduced a unique molecular identifier onto each TCR beta cDNA molecule. Each sample yielded at least 2.5 million CDR3-containing paired-end reads. First-strand cDNA was synthesized from all RNA with the Mint cDNA synthesis kit, primed by a TRBC-specific oligonucleotide. Following uracil-DNA glycosylase treatment, a first 18-cycle PCR with universal primers M1SS and BC2_uni_R was performed on all cDNA. Under the source paper's analysis protocol: For normalization, 1 million high-quality reads, each with a distinct molecular identifier, were randomly selected from each sample. Instead of being binned into consensus sequences, reads that shared molecular identifiers were thrown out. MiTCR, run with a Q25 quality threshold and the strictest error-elimination algorithm, handled CDR3 identification, clonotype clustering and error correction. A nonparametric unseen species model with Euler transformation was used to estimate a lower bound on total TCR beta diversity. TCRdb trimmed the raw reads at Q25, called clones with MiXCR and kept productive beta chains. When rows share a CDR3 protein, they turn into one entry using the most common DNA and genes. The V and J calls shown here were made by TCRdb, not taken from the authors' results. The sample contains 780,000 or so distinct CDR3 sequences, about 48% of them found a single time. The ten largest clones capture approximately 40% of the sample.

Material for sequencing was blood. The clonotype originates from a man older than 75 in good health. This sequence uses TRBV2 and TRBJ2-3; too little of a D gene remains to name it. CDR3 reads: CASSSRDRVGTQYF. The DNA reads TGTGCCAGCAGCTCCCGCGATCGGGTTGGTACGCAGTATTTT.